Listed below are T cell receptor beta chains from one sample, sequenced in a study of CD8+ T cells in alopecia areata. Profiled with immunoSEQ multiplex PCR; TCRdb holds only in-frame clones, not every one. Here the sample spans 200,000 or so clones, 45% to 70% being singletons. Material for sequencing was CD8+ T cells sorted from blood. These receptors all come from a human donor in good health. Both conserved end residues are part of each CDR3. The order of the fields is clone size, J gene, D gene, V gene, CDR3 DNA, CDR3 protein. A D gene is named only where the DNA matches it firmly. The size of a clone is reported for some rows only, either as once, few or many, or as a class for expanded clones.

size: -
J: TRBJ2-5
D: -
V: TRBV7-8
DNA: TGTGCCAGCAGCTTAGGCCAAGAGACCCAGTACTTC
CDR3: CASSLGQETQYF

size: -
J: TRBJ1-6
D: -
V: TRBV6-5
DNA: TGTGCCAGCGGGCCCGGTGGCAATTCACCCCTCCACTTT
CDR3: CASGPGGNSPLHF

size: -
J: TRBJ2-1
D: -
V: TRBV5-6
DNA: TGTGCCAGCAGCTCCTACAATGAGCAGTTCTTC
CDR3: CASSSYNEQFF

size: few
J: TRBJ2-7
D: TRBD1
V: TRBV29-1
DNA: TGCAGCGTTGAGACAGGGGGACTTTACGAGCAGTACTTC
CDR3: CSVETGGLYEQYF

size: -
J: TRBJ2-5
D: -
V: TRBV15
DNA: TGTGCCACCAGCAGTGGGGGAGCTGAGGAGACCCAGTACTTC
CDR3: CATSSGGAEETQYF

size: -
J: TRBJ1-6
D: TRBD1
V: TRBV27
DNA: TGTGCCAGCAGCCACCGGGGACAGTTCGCCTATAATTCACCCCTCCACTTT
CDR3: CASSHRGQFAYNSPLHF

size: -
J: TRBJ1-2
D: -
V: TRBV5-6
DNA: TGTGCCAGCAGTTACGGACAGAACGGCTACACCTTC
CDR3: CASSYGQNGYTF

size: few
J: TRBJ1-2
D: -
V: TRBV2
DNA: TGTGCCAGCAGTGGTCGACAGCGAGGAGACTATGGCTACACCTTC
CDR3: CASSGRQRGDYGYTF

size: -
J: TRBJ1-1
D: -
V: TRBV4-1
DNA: TGCGCCAGCAGCCTGGAGGTCGGTATGAGCACTGAAGCTTTCTTT
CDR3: CASSLEVGMSTEAFF

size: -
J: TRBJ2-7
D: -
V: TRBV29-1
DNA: TGCAGCGTTGAAGTACTACCGGCCTCCTACGAGCAGTACTTC
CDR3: CSVEVLPASYEQYF

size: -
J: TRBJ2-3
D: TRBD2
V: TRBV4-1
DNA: TGCGCCAGCAGTCCTCTAGCGGAGTTCACAGATACGCAGTATTTT
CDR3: CASSPLAEFTDTQYF

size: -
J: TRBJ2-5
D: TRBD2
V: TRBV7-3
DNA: TGTGCCAGCAGCTTAACCGGGACTAGCGGATTGGAGACCCAGTACTTC
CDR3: CASSLTGTSGLETQYF

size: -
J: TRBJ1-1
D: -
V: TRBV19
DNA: TGTGCCAGTTTCCACTGGAGGATCCCATCTGAAGCTTTCTTT
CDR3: CASFHWRIPSEAFF

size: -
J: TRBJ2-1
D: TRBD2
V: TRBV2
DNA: TGTGCCAGCAGTGAAGCTAGCGGGGCCTACAATGAGCAGTTCTTC
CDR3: CASSEASGAYNEQFF

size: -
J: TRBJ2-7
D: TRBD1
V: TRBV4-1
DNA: TGCGCCAGCAGCCAAGGGGGCCCCACAGGGGGTTACGAGCAGTACTTC
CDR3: CASSQGGPTGGYEQYF

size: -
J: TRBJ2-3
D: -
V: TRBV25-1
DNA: TGTGCCAGCAGTGCGGAGACTAGCACAGATACGCAGTATTTT
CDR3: CASSAETSTDTQYF

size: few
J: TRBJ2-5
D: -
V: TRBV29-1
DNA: TGCAGCGTTGTTCTCAGGGGAGAGACCCAGTACTTC
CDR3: CSVVLRGETQYF

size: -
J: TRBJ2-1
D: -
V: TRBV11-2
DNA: TGTGCCAGCAGCCCCGGCAATGAGCAGTTCTTC
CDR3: CASSPGNEQFF

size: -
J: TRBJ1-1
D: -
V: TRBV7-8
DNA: TGTGCCAGCAGCTTAGTCGGGAACACTGAAGCTTTCTTT
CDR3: CASSLVGNTEAFF

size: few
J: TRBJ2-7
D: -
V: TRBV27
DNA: TGTGCCAGCAGTTTATCCCAATCTGGGGCCTACGAGCAGTACTTC
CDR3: CASSLSQSGAYEQYF

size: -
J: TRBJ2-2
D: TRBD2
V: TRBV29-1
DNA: TGCAGCGTTGTGGTAGCGGGGGGATCCGGGGAGCTGTTTTTT
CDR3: CSVVVAGGSGELFF

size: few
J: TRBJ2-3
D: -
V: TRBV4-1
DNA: TGCGCCAGCAGTCAGATTCCCGGGACTTACTCAGATACGCAGTATTTT
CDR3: CASSQIPGTYSDTQYF

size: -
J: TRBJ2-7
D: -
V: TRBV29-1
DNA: TGCAGCGTTGTGGTCGGCTACGAGCAGTACTTC
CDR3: CSVVVGYEQYF

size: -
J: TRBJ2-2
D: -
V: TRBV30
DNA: TGTGCCTGGAGTGTAGGGCCGAACACCGGGGAGCTGTTTTTT
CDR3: CAWSVGPNTGELFF

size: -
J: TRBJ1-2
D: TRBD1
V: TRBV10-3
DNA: TGTGCCATCAGTGGAACAGGGGAGTCGATCCATGGCTACACCTTC
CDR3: CAISGTGESIHGYTF

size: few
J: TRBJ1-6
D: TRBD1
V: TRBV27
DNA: TGTGCCAGCAGCCCCGGGACAGCAGACTCACCCCTCCACTTT
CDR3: CASSPGTADSPLHF

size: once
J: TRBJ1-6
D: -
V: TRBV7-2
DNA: TGTGCCAGCACCCTTGACGGAGGAGGAGGTTCACCCCTCCACTTT
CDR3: CASTLDGGGGSPLHF

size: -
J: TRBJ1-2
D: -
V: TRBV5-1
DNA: TGCGCCAGCAGCTTGCGGGGACCAAACTATGGCTACACCTTC
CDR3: CASSLRGPNYGYTF

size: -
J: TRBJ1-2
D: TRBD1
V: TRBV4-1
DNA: TGCGCCAGCAGCCAAGATCAGGGACAGCTGAAATATGGCTACACCTTC
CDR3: CASSQDQGQLKYGYTF

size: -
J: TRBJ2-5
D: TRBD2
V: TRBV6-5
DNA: TGTGCCAGCAGTTACTCGACTAGCGGGGCCCCAGAAACCCAGTACTTC
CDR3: CASSYSTSGAPETQYF

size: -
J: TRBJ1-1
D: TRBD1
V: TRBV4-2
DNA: TGTGCCAGCAGCCAAAATTCATACAGGGGGGAAGCTTTCTTT
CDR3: CASSQNSYRGEAFF